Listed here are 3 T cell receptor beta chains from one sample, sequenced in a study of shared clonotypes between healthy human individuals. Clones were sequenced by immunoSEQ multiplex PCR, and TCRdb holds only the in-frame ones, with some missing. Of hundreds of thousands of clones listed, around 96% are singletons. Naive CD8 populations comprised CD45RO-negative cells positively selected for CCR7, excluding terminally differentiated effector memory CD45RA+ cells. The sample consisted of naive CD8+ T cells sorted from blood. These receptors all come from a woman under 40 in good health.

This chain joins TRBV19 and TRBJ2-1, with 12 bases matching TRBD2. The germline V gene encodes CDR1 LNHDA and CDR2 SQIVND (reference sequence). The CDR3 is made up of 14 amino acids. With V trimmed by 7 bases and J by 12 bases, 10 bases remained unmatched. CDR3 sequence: CASIGTSGPLGQFF. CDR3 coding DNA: TGTGCCAGTATTGGGACTAGCGGGCCCCTCGGGCAGTTCTTC.

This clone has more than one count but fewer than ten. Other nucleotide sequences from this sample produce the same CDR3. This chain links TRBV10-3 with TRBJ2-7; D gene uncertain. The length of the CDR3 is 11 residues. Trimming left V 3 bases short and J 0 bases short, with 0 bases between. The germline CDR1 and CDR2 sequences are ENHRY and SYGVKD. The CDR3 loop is CAISDSYEQYF. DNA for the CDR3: TGTGCCATCAGTGACTCCTACGAGCAGTACTTC.

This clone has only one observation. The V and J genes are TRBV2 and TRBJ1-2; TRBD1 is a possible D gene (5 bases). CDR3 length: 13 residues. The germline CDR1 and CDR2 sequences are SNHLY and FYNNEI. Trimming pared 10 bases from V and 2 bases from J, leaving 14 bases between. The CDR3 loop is CAIRTRGNYGYTF. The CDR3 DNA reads TGTGCCATAAGGACAAGAGGGAACTATGGCTACACCTTC.